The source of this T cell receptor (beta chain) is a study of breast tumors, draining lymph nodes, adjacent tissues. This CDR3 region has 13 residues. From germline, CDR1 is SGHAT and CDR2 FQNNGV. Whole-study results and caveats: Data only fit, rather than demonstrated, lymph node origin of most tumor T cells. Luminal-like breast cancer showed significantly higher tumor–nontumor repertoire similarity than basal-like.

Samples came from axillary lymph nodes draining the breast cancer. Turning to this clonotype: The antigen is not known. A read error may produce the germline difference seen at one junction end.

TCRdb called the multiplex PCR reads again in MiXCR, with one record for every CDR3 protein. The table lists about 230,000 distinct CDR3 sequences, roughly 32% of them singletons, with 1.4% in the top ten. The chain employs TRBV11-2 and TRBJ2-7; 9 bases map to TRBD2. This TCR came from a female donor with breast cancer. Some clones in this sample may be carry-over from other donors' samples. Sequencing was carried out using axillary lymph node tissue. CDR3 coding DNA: TGTGCCTGCAGCTTAGCGGGAGTATCCGAGCAGTACTTC. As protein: CACSLAGVSEQYF.